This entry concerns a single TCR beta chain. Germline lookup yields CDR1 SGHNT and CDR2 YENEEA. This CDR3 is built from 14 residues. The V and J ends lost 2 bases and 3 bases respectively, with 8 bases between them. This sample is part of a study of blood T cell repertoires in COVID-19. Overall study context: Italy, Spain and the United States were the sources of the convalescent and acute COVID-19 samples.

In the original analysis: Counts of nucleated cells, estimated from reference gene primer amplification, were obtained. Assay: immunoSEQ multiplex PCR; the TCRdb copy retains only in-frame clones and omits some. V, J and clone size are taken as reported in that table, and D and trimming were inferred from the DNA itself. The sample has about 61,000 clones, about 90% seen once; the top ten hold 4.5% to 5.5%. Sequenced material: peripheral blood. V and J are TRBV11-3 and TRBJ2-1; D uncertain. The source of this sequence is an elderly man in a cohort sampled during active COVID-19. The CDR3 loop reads CASSLSPLYNEQFF. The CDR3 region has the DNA TGTGCCAGCAGCTTATCTCCTCTCTACAATGAGCAGTTCTTC.